The clone carrying this T cell receptor beta chain was recorded at least ten times. Its target is unknown. The data are from a study of neurological immune-mediated disorders. Study-level points and caveats: The repertoires of 18 of 34 multiple sclerosis patients were placed by phylogenetic grouping in a single related-CDR3 cluster, which may be a signature.

The team produced cDNA through 5'RACE using 10-nucleotide random UMIs. Sequencing runs each generated in excess of 160 million TCR-beta sequences derived from 15-18 subjects. Via MiXCR, TCRdb re-called the 5' RACE reads, giving one row per CDR3 protein. The data contain under 45,000 distinct CDR3 sequences, 3.5% to 4% of them seen just once; the ten biggest clones take up 2% to 2.5%. Germline-derived CDR1 and CDR2 are SNHLY and FYNNEI. The CDR3 contains 12 residues. V lost 9 bases, J lost 1 base, and 9 bases lay in between. Sequenced input: PBMCs. The sequence was obtained from a man aged 25 to 45 with multiple sclerosis. V is TRBV2 and J is TRBJ1-1; D is unresolved. CDR3 sequence reads: CAREQPNTEAFF. The CDR3 DNA is TGTGCCAGGGAACAGCCGAACACTGAAGCTTTCTTT.